The 3 T cell receptor beta chains reported below all come from one sample, sequenced in a study of cytomegalovirus exposure and HLA in healthy donors (dated by TCRdb to about 2017). The library was generated by the immunoSEQ multiplex PCR assay. The table comes from immuneACCESS by way of TCRdb, which keeps in-frame sequences with V and J called. Part of the clones is missing from these tables; in studies checked, under half for an unresolved V gene and the rest for unknown reasons. The sample profile shows tens of thousands of clones; roughly 94% of them were found once. The ten biggest clones cover 0.6% to 0.8% of the sample. The sample taken for sequencing was PBMCs. These receptors were obtained from a woman between 18 and 29 years old in good health and CMV-seronegative.

CDR3 in amino acids: CASSPRQGASYEQYF. For the CDR3, the DNA is TGCGCCAGCAGCCCTAGACAGGGGGCCTCCTACGAGCAGTACTTC. The chain has TRBV5-1 and TRBJ2-7; 10 bases are a match to TRBD1. This CDR3 spans 15 amino acids. Germline CDR1 SGHRS, CDR2 YFSETQ. V lost 4 bases to trimming and J lost 0 bases; unmatched junction nucleotides: 4.

The chain links TRBV18 to TRBJ1-2; 9 bases are shared with TRBD1. This CDR3 is built from 16 residues. The junction had 13 bases not matched to a gene; V was cut back by 3 bases and J by 8 bases. The germline CDR1 and CDR2 sequences are KGHSH and LQKENI. The CDR3 is CASSPAWTGEDSGYTF. The DNA of the CDR3 is TGTGCCAGCTCACCTGCGTGGACAGGGGAGGATTCGGGCTACACCTTC.

The CDR3 sequence is CASSISGQGGSNYGYTF. As DNA, the CDR3 is TGTGCCAGTAGTATCTCGGGACAGGGAGGAAGTAACTATGGCTACACCTTC. This chain uses TRBV19 with TRBJ1-2; TRBD1 agrees at 9 bases. The V and J ends lost 3 bases and 1 base, in that order; junction bases with no gene match: 9. This CDR3 has 17 residues. Looked up from germline, CDR1 is LNHDA and CDR2 is SQIVND (reference sequence). The full variable domain, its missing parts supplied by reference TRBV19 and TRBJ1-2, is DGGITQSPKYLFRKEGQNVTLSCEQNLNHDAMYWYRQDPGQGLRLIYYSQIVNDFQKGDIAEGYSVSREKKESFPLTVTSAQKNPTAFYLCASSISGQGGSNYGYTFGSGTRLTVV.